Included here is one T cell receptor (beta chain) sequence, with context. The antigen is unknown. The sample originates from a study of CD8+ T cells in alopecia areata. Study-wide background: A regimen of oral tofacitinib, 5 to 10 mg twice daily, was given to treated patients.

Lesional scalp tissue (obtained by punch biopsy) and peripheral blood were collected from alopecia areata patients. Study-wide points: Normal scalp had lower clonality than lesional scalp, with alopecia totalis/universalis lesions showing this most strongly.

V was trimmed by 3 bases and J by 0 bases, leaving 7 bases between them. Germline assignment: CDR1 SQVTM and CDR2 ANQGSEA. The CDR3 is made up of 13 amino acids. RNA was isolated and reverse transcribed to cDNA, the sequencing template. Using immunoSEQ multiplex PCR, the repertoire was profiled, and TCRdb retains in-frame clones only, with some absent. The sample holds 110,000 to 150,000 clones; 51% are singletons and the top ten take over 0.85%. The chain recombines TRBV29-1 with TRBJ2-3; D gene ambiguous. The clonotype comes from a human donor with alopecia areata. The source was CD4+ T cells sorted from blood, collected at week 0. CDR3 amino acids: CSVEARSTDTQYF. CDR3 DNA sequence: TGCAGCGTTGAGGCCAGGAGCACAGATACGCAGTATTTT.